These 12 T cell receptor beta chains were sequenced from one sample in a study of shared clonotypes between healthy human individuals. Profiling relied on immunoSEQ multiplex PCR, and the TCRdb table lists in-frame clones only, not all of them. This sample has about 590,000 clones, with roughly 95% found just once. Positively selected for CCR7, the CD45RO-negative cells used as naive CD8 cells excluded terminally differentiated effector memory CD45RA+ cells. Sample: naive CD8+ T cells sorted from blood. These receptors were obtained from a woman aged 30 to 39 in good health.

This sequence joins TRBV6-1 and TRBJ2-5; D is uncertain. Germline assignment: CDR1 MNHNS and CDR2 SASEGT. The CDR3 runs 16 residues. Trimming stripped 0 bases from V and 2 bases from J, with 13 bases between. The CDR3 region is CASSEARAALQETQYF. CDR3 DNA sequence: TGTGCCAGCAGTGAAGCTCGGGCGGCGCTGCAAGAGACCCAGTACTTC.

The rearrangement joins TRBV5-1 to TRBJ2-7; TRBD1 matches 8 bases. The ends lost 4 bases at V and 6 bases at J; junction bases unmatched: 15. Germline V CDR1 and CDR2: SGHRS, YFSETQ. This CDR3 contains 16 residues. The CDR3 sequence is CASSGGPGQEKSEQYF. In nucleotides, the CDR3 is TGCGCCAGCAGCGGGGGACCGGGACAGGAAAAGTCCGAGCAGTACTTC. Full variable domain (missing parts from reference TRBV5-1 and TRBJ2-7): KAGVTQTPRYLIKTRGQQVTLSCSPISGHRSVSWYQQTPGQGLQFLFEYFSETQRNKGNFPGRFSGRQFSNSRSEMNVSTLELGDSALYLCASSGGPGQEKSEQYFGPGTRLTVT.

The chain uses TRBV28 and TRBJ1-1; the D gene is possibly TRBD1 (5 bases). Germline V gene sequence: CDR1 MDHEN, CDR2 SYDVKM. The CDR3 extends over 16 amino acids. Trimming took 8 bases from V and 0 from J, leaving 19 bases between them. The CDR3 region is CASLDQGAHMNTEAFF. The CDR3 DNA sequence: TGTGCCAGCCTGGATCAGGGCGCCCACATGAACACTGAAGCTTTCTTT.

The V and J genes are TRBV13 and TRBJ1-4; maybe TRBD1 (6 bases). The V gene lost 5 bases and the J gene lost 3 bases, with 10 bases spanning the gap. The CDR3 contains 14 residues. Per germline, CDR1 PRHDT and CDR2 FYEKMQ (reference sequence). The CDR3 sequence: CASSQDRANEKLFF. The CDR3 nucleotides read TGTGCCAGCAGCCAGGACAGAGCTAATGAAAAACTGTTTTTT.

This clone was counted once. The rearrangement links TRBV7-9 to TRBJ2-7, with 7 bases that match TRBD1. The germline gives CDR1 SEHNR, CDR2 FQNEAQ (reference sequence). The ends lost 5 bases at V and 3 bases at J; junction bases unmatched: 7. The CDR3 contains 14 residues. The CDR3 region has the DNA TGTGCCAGCAGCGGAAACAGGGGAGACTACGAGCAGTACTTC. It translates to CASSGNRGDYEQYF.

The genes are TRBV25-1 and TRBJ2-7; 7 nucleotides agree with TRBD1. The CDR3 loop spans 14 amino acids. CDR1 is MGHDK and CDR2 is SYGVNS in the germline V gene. V dropped 3 bases and J dropped 4; count of bases not matched to a gene: 6. In DNA form, the CDR3 reads TGTGCCAGCAGTGACATGGGACAGTCATACGAGCAGTACTTC. Translated, it gives CASSDMGQSYEQYF.

V and J are TRBV11-2 and TRBJ1-1; D unresolved. Germline V gene sequence: CDR1 SGHAT, CDR2 FQNNGV. This CDR3 contains 16 residues. V lost 0 bases, J lost 1 base, and 12 bases lay in between. CDR3 sequence: CASSLDSKVSNTEAFF. In nucleotides, the CDR3 is TGTGCCAGCAGCTTAGATTCAAAGGTCTCGAACACTGAAGCTTTCTTT.

This rearrangement joins TRBV2 to TRBJ2-7; D not resolved. Deletions cut 4 bases from V and 2 bases from J, with 12 bases between. This CDR3 comprises 14 residues. CDR1 and CDR2 (germline): SNHLY, FYNNEI. The CDR3: CASSAIRSPYEQYF. In DNA, the CDR3 is TGTGCCAGCAGTGCGATCCGTTCCCCCTACGAGCAGTACTTC.

The chain joins TRBV2 to TRBJ2-1; no clear D gene. CDR3 length: 15 residues. Trimming removed 6 bases at V and 7 bases at J, with 19 bases between. Germline V gives CDR1 SNHLY, CDR2 FYNNEI. For the CDR3, the DNA is TGTGCCAGCAGGCTAGGATTGCTTTTGGGGAATGAGCAGTTCTTC. Protein sequence: CASRLGLLLGNEQFF.

In the case of this clone: In the same sample, other DNA sequences code for this CDR3. V and J are TRBV7-9 and TRBJ1-5, with a tentative D call TRBD1 (5 bases). Germline lookup yields CDR1 SEHNR and CDR2 FQNEAQ (reference sequence). V lost 3 bases to trimming and J lost 4 bases, with 7 bases between them. There are 13 residues in the CDR3. The CDR3 spells CASSFGGNQPQHF. For the CDR3, the DNA is TGTGCCAGCAGCTTTGGGGGTAATCAGCCCCAGCATTTT.

The rearrangement joins TRBV28 to TRBJ2-5; 10 nucleotides line up with TRBD2. TRBJ2-7 explains the end of the DNA better; the J call may be wrong. Germline CDR1 reads MDHEN; CDR2 reads SYDVKM. This CDR3 has 15 residues. As DNA, the CDR3 is TGTGCCAGCAGTTTGCCTAGCGGGAGACGGTACGAGCAGTACTTC. This gives the protein CASSLPSGRRYEQYF.

The table lists this clone with a few counts. This chain uses TRBV29-1 with TRBJ2-7; 10 bases map to TRBD1. The CDR3 is made up of 12 amino acids. Germline loops: CDR1 SQVTM, CDR2 ANQGSEA. The ends lost 6 bases at V and 6 bases at J; junction bases unmatched: 5. The CDR3 DNA follows: TGCAGCGTGGGACAGGGGTGGCTCGAGCAGTACTTC. Translated, it gives CSVGQGWLEQYF.